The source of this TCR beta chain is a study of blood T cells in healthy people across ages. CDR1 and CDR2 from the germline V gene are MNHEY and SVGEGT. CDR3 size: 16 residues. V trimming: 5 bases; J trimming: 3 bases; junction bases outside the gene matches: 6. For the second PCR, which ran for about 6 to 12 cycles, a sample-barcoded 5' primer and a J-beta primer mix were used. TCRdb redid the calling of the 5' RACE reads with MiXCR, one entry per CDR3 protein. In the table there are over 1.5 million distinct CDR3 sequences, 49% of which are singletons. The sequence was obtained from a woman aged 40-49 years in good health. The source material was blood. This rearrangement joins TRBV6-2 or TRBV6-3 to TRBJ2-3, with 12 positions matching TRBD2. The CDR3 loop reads CASSTRLAGVTDTQYF. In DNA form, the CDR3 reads TGTGCCAGCAGTACCCGACTAGCGGGGGTGACAGATACGCAGTATTTT.